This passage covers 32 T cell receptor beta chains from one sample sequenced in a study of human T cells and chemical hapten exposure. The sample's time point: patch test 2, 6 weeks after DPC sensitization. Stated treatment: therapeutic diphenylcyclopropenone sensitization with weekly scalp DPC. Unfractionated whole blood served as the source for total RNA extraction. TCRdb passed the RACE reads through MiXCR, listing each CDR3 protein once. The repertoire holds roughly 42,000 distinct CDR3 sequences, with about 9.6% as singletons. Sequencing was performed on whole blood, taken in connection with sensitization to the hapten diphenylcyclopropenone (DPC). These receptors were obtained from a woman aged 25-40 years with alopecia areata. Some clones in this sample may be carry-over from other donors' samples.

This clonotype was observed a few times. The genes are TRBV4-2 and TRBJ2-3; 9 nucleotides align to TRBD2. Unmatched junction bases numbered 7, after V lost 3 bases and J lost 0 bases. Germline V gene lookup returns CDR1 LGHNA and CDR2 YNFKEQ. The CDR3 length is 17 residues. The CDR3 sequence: CASSHGRLAGSTDTQYF. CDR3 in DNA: TGTGCCAGCAGCCACGGCAGGCTAGCGGGGAGCACAGATACGCAGTATTTT.

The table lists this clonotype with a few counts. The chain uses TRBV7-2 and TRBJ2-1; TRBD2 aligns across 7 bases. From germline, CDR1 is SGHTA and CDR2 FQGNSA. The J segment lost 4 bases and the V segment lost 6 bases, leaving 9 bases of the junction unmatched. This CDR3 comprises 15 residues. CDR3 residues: CASRTNGGTYNEQFF. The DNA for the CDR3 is TGTGCCAGCAGAACTAACGGGGGGACGTACAATGAGCAGTTCTTC.

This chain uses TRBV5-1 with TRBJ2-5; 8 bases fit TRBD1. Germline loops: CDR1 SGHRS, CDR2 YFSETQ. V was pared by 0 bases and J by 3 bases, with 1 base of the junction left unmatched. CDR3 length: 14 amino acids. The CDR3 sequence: CASSLAQGEETQYF. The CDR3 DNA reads TGCGCCAGCAGCTTGGCACAGGGGGAAGAGACCCAGTACTTC.

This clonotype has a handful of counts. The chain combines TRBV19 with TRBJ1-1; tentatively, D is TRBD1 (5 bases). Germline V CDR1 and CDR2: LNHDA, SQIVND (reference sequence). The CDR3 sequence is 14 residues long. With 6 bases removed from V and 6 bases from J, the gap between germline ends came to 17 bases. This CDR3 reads CASRTSTAEAEAFF. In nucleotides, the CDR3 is TGTGCCAGTAGGACCTCGACAGCCGAAGCTGAAGCTTTCTTT. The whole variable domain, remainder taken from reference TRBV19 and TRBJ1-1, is DGGITQSPKYLFRKEGQNVTLSCEQNLNHDAMYWYRQDPGQGLRLIYYSQIVNDFQKGDIAEGYSVSREKKESFPLTVTSAQKNPTAFYLCASRTSTAEAEAFFGQGTRLTVV.

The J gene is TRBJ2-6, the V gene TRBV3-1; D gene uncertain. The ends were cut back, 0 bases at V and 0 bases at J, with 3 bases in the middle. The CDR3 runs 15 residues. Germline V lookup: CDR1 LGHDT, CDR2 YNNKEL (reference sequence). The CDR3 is CASSQDISGANVLTF. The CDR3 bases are TGTGCCAGCAGCCAAGATATCTCTGGGGCCAACGTCCTGACTTTC.

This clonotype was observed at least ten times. The CDR3 is CASRLGEDTGELFF. The CDR3 region has the DNA TGTGCCAGCAGGTTGGGGGAAGACACCGGGGAGCTGTTTTTT. The V gene is TRBV28, the J gene TRBJ2-2, with D perhaps being TRBD1 or TRBD2 (5 bases each). This CDR3 comprises 14 residues. The V gene lost 6 bases and the J gene lost 3 bases, with 11 bases spanning the gap. Germline V gene data show CDR1 as MDHEN and CDR2 as SYDVKM.

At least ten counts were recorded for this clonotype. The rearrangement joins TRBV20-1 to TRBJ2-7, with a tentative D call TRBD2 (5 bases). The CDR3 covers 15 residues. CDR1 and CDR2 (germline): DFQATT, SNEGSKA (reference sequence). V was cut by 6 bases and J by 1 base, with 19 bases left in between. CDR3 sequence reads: CSAGIGRVGSYEQYF. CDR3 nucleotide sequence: TGCAGTGCCGGGATTGGAAGGGTGGGGTCCTACGAGCAGTACTTC.

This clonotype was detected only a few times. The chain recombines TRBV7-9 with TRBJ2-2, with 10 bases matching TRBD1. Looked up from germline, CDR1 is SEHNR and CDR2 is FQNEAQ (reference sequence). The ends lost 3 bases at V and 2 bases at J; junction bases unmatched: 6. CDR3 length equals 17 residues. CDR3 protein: CASSFPRTGGNTGELFF. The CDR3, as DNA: TGTGCCAGCAGCTTTCCCCGGACAGGGGGAAACACCGGGGAGCTGTTTTTT.

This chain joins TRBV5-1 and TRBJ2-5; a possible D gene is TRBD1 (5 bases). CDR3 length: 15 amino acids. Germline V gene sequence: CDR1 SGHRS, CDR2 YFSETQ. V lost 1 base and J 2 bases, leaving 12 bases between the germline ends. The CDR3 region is CASSLQPGRQETQYF. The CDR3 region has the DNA TGCGCCAGCAGCTTGCAGCCAGGGCGGCAAGAGACCCAGTACTTC.

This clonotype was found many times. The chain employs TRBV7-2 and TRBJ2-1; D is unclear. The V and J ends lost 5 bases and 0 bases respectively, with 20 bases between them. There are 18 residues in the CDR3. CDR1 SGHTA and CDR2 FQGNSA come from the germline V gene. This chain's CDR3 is CASSLVRSENPSYNEQFF. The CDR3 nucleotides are TGTGCCAGCAGCCTTGTCCGATCAGAGAACCCCTCCTACAATGAGCAGTTCTTC.

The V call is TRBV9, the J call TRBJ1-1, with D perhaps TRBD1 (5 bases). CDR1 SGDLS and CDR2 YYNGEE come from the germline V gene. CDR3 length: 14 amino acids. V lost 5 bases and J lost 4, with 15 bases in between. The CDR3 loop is CASSARDSFTEAFF. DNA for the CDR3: TGTGCCAGCAGTGCCAGGGATTCGTTCACTGAAGCTTTCTTT.

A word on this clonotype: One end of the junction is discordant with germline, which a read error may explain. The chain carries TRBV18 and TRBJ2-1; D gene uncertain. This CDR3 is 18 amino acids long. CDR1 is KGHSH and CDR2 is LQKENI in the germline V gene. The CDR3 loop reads CASSPPPPLRSSYNEQFF. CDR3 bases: TGCGCCAGCTCACCACCGCCCCCGCTCCGCAGCTCCTACAATGAGCAGTTCTTC. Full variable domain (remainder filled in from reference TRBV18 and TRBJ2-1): NAGVMQNPRHLVRRRGQEARLRCSPMKGHSHVYWYRQLPEEGLKFMVYLQKENIIDESGMPKERFSAEFPKEGPSILRIQQVVRGDSAAYFCASSPPPPLRSSYNEQFFGPGTRLTVL.

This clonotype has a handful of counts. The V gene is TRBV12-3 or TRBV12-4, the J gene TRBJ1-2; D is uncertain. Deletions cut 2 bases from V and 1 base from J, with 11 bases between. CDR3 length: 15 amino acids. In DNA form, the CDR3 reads TGTGCCAGCAGTTTAACGACACGAATTAACTATGGCTACACCTTC. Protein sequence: CASSLTTRINYGYTF.

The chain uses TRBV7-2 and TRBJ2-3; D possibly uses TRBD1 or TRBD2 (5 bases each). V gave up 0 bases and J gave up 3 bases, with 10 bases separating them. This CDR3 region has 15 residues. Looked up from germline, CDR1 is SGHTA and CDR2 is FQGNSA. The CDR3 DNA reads TGTGCCAGCAGCTTAGCCGGGGCAGGGACAGATACGCAGTATTTT. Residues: CASSLAGAGTDTQYF.

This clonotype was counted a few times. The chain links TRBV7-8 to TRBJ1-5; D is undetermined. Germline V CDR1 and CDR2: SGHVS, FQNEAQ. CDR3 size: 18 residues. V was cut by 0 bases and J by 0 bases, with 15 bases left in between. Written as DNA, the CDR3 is TGTGCCAGCAGCTTAGCTTGGGTCCAGGCGAGTAGCAATCAGCCCCAGCATTTT. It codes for CASSLAWVQASSNQPQHF.

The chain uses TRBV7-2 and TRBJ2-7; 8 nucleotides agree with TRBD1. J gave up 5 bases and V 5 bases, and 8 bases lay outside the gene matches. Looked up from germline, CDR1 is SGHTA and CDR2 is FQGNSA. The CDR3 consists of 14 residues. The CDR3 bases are TGTGCCAGCAGCCACCAGGGGGCATTCCACGAGCAGTACTTC. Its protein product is CASSHQGAFHEQYF.

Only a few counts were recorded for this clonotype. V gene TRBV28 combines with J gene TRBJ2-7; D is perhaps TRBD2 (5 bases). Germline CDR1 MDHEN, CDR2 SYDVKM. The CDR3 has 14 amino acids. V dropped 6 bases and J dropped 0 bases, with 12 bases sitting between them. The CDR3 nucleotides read TGTGCCAGCAGCGGCGCCGGGGACTCCTACGAGCAGTACTTC. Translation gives CASSGAGDSYEQYF. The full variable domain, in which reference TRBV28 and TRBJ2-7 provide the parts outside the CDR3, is DVKVTQSSRYLVKRTGEKVFLECVQDMDHENMFWYRQDPGLGLRLIYFSYDVKMKEKGDIPEGYSVSREKKERFSLILESASTNQTSMYLCASSGAGDSYEQYFGPGTRLTVT.

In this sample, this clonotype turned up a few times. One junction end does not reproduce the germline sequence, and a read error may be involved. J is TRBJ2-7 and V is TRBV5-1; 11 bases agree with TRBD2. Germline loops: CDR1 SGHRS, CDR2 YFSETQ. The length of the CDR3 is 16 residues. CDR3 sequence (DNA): TGCACCAGCAGCCAAGGACTAGCGGGCTCCGGAGACGAGCAGTACTTC. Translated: CTSSQGLAGSGDEQYF. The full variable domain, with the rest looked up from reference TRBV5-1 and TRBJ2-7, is KAGVTQTPRYLIKTRGQQVTLSCSPISGHRSVSWYQQTPGQGLQFLFEYFSETQRNKGNFPGRFSGRQFSNSRSEMNVSTLELGDSALYLCTSSQGLAGSGDEQYFGPGTRLTVT.

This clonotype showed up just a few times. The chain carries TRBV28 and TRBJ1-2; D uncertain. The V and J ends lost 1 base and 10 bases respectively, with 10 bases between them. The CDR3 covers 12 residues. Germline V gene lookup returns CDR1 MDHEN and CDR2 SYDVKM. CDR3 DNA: TGTGCCAGCAGTTTATCCCCCGGGTCCTACACCTTC. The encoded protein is CASSLSPGSYTF.

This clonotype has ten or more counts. The CDR3 reads CASSGAQGYQDEQYF. CDR3 in DNA: TGTGCCAGCAGTGGCGCCCAGGGTTATCAGGACGAGCAGTACTTC. This chain links TRBV25-1 with TRBJ2-7, with a tentative D call TRBD1 (5 bases). The CDR3 consists of 15 residues. The ends were cut back, 4 bases at V and 5 bases at J, with 18 bases in the middle. CDR1 MGHDK and CDR2 SYGVNS come from the germline V gene.

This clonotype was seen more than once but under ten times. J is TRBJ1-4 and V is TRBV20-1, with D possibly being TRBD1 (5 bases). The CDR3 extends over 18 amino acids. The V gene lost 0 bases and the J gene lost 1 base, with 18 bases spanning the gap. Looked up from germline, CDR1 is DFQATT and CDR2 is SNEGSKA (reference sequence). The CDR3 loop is CSARDMARGGKTNEKLFF. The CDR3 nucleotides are TGCAGTGCTAGAGATATGGCGAGGGGCGGAAAAACTAATGAAAAACTGTTTTTT.

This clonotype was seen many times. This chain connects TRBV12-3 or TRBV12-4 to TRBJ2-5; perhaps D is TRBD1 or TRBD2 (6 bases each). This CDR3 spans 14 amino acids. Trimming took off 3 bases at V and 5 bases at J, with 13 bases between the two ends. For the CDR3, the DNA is TGTGCCAGCAGTTTCTGGGGGGCGGGGGAGACCCAGTACTTC. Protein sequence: CASSFWGAGETQYF.

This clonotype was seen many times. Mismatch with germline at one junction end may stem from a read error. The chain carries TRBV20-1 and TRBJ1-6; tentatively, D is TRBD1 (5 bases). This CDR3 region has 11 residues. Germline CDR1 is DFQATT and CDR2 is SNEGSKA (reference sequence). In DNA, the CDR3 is TGCAGTGCTAGAACGAGGGAAGGGACGCGGTTT. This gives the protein CSARTREGTRF.

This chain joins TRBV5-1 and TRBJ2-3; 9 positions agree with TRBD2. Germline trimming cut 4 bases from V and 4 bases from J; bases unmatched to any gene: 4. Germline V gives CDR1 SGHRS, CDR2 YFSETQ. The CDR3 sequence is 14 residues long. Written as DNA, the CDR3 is TGCGCCAGCAGCACGGGACTAGCCTCAGATACGCAGTATTTT. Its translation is CASSTGLASDTQYF.

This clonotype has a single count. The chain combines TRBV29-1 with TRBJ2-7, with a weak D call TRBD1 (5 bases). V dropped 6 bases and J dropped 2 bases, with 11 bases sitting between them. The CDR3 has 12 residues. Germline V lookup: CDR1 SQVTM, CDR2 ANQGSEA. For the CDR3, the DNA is TGCAGCGTCGAACAGGTACCCTACGAGCAGTACTTC. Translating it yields CSVEQVPYEQYF.

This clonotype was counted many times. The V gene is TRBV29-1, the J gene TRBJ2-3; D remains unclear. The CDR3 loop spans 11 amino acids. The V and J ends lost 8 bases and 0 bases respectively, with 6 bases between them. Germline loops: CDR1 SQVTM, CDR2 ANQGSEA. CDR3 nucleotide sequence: TGCAGCATATTGAGCACAGATACGCAGTATTTT. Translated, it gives CSILSTDTQYF.

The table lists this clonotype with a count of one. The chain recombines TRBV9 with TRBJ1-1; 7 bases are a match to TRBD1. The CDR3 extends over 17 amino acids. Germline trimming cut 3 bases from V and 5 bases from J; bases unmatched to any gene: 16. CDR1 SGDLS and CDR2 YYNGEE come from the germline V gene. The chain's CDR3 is CASSGGGTERVETEAFF. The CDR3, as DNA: TGTGCCAGCAGCGGAGGAGGGACAGAAAGGGTAGAAACTGAAGCTTTCTTT.

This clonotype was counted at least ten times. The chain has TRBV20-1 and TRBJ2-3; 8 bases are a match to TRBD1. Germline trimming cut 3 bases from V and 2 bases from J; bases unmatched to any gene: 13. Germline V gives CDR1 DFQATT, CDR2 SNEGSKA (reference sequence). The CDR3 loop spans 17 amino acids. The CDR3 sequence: CSASQGAHEEPTDTQYF. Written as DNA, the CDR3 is TGCAGTGCTAGCCAGGGGGCGCATGAGGAACCCACAGATACGCAGTATTTT.

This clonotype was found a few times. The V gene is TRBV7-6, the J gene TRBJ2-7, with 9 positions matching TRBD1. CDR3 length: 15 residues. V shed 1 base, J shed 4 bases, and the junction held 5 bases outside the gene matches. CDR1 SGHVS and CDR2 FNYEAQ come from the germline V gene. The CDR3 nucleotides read TGTGCCAGCAGCTTAGTGACAGGGGGTGAATACGAGCAGTACTTC. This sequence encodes CASSLVTGGEYEQYF. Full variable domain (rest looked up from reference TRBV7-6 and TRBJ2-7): GAGVSQSPRYKVTKRGQDVALRCDPISGHVSLYWYRQALGQGPEFLTYFNYEAQQDKSGLPNDRFSAERPEGSISTLTIQRTEQRDSAMYRCASSLVTGGEYEQYFGPGTRLTVT.

This CDR3 reads CASSQDLSAETQYF. As DNA, the CDR3 is TGTGCCAGCAGCCAAGATCTGAGTGCGGAGACCCAGTACTTC. The chain recombines TRBV3-1 with TRBJ2-5; D uncertain. Germline CDR1 reads LGHDT; CDR2 reads YNNKEL (reference sequence). CDR3 length: 14 amino acids. V lost 0 bases to trimming and J lost 5 bases, with 10 bases between them.

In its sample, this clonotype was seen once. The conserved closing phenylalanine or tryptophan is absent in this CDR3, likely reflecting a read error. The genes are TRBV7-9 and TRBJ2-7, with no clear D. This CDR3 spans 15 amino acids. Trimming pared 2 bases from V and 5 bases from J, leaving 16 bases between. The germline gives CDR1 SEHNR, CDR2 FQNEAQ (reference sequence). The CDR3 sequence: CASSLPTLGLDEQYI. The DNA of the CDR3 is TGTGCCAGCAGCTTACCCACTCTAGGTTTGGACGAGCAGTACATC.

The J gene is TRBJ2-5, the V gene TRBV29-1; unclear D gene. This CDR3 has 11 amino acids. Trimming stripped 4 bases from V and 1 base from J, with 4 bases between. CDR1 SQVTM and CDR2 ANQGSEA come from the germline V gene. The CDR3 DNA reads TGCAGCGTTGCGGCCCAAGAGACCCAGTACTTC. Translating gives CSVAAQETQYF.